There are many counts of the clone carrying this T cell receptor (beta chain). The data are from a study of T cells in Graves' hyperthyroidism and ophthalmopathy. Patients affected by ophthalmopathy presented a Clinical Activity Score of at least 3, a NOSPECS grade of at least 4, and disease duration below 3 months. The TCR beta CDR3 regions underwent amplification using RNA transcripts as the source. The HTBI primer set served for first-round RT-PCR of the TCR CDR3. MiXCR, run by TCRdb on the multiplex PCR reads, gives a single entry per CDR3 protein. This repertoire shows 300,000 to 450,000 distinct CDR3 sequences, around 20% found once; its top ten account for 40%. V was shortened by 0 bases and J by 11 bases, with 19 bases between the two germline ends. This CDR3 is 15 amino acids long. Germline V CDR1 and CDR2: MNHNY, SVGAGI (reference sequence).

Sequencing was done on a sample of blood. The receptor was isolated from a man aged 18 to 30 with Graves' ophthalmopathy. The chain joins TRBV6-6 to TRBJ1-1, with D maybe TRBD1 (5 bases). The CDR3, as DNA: TGTGCCAGCAGTTACTCTATACTAGACGGGGGAGTGGCTTTCTTT. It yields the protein CASSYSILDGGVAFF.